Shown below are 14 T cell receptor beta chains from a single sample sequenced in a study of regulatory T cells in long-lasting Graves disease. Sample time point: persistent/refractory GD, antithyroid drugs over 5 years with positive TRAb. Generation of the TCR library employed RNA extracted from PBMCs. Arm-PCR of CDR3 regions and iRepertoire HTBI primers were the basis on which TCR beta libraries were built. TCRdb re-derived calls from the multiplex PCR reads in MiXCR, one entry per CDR3 protein. The sample contains 600,000 to 800,000 distinct CDR3 sequences, 30% of which appear only once. This sample comprised peripheral blood mononuclear cells (PBMCs), obtained when the disease was refractory, from a patient treated with antithyroid drugs. The receptors derive from a female donor with Graves disease.

This clonotype was recorded a few times. V usage is TRBV19 and J usage is TRBJ1-1; 7 bases line up with TRBD1. Unmatched junction bases numbered 6, after V lost 3 bases and J lost 8 bases. The CDR3 covers 13 residues. Germline loops: CDR1 LNHDA, CDR2 SQIVND (reference sequence). The CDR3 region has the DNA TGTGCCAGTAGTATCGCAGGGGGGAGGGAAGCTTTCTTT. As protein: CASSIAGGREAFF. Full variable domain (missing parts from reference TRBV19 and TRBJ1-1): DGGITQSPKYLFRKEGQNVTLSCEQNLNHDAMYWYRQDPGQGLRLIYYSQIVNDFQKGDIAEGYSVSREKKESFPLTVTSAQKNPTAFYLCASSIAGGREAFFGQGTRLTVV.

Note on this clonotype: The conserved phenylalanine or tryptophan normally closing the CDR3 is absent here, so this likely arose from a read error. The rearrangement joins TRBV12-3 or TRBV12-4 to TRBJ1-5; D is undetermined. Trimming cost V 6 bases and J 0 bases, with 12 bases left between them. The CDR3 extends over 15 amino acids. CDR3 sequence (DNA): TGTGCCAGCAGCAAGGGTGGGTTTAGCAATCAGCCCCAGCATCTT. Amino acid sequence: CASSKGGFSNQPQHL.

The rearrangement links TRBV15 to TRBJ1-6; D gene uncertain. Trimming took 0 bases from V and 10 from J, leaving 7 bases between them. The CDR3 loop spans 13 amino acids. CDR1 is LNHNV, CDR2 YYDKDF, per germline (reference sequence). The CDR3 region has the DNA TGTGCCACCAGCAGAGATATCAGGTCACCCCTCCACTTT. Amino acids: CATSRDIRSPLHF.

The chain joins TRBV30 to TRBJ2-7; the match to TRBD2 covers 10 bases. Germline trimming cut 6 bases from V and 7 bases from J; bases unmatched to any gene: 9. The CDR3 length is 13 residues. Germline-derived CDR1 and CDR2 are GTSNPN and SVGIG (reference sequence). DNA for the CDR3: TGTGCCTGTTCACTAGCGGGGACCGGGGAGCAGTACTTC. Amino acid sequence: CACSLAGTGEQYF.

The chain recombines TRBV20-1 with TRBJ2-7; no definite D call. Trimming removed 3 bases from V and 7 bases from J, with 10 bases in between. This CDR3 comprises 11 residues. The germline gives CDR1 DFQATT, CDR2 SNEGSKA (reference sequence). The CDR3 reads CSASIETEQYF. DNA of the CDR3: TGCAGTGCTAGTATTGAGACGGAGCAGTACTTC.

The rearrangement links TRBV11-2 to TRBJ2-7; weak D call: TRBD2 (5 bases). Trimming removed 1 base at V and 1 base at J, with 11 bases between. Germline CDR1 is SGHAT and CDR2 is FQNNGV. The CDR3 runs to 15 residues. This chain's CDR3 is CASSLVEGASYEQYF. The CDR3 nucleotides read TGTGCCAGCAGCTTAGTAGAGGGCGCATCCTACGAGCAGTACTTC.

This clonotype was counted many times. The gene calls are TRBV12-3 or TRBV12-4 and TRBJ1-1; 8 bases align to TRBD1. Trimming cost V 8 bases and J 5 bases; bases outside gene matches: 10. The CDR3 extends over 14 amino acids. CDR3 residues: CASSRDRGGTEAFF. As DNA, the CDR3 is TGTGCCAGCTCGCGTGACAGGGGTGGTACTGAAGCTTTCTTT.

The V and J genes are TRBV4-1 and TRBJ1-2; a possible D gene is TRBD1 (5 bases). The CDR3 totals 16 residues. The V end was cut by 8 bases, the J end by 2 bases, with 21 bases between. Germline V gives CDR1 MGHRA, CDR2 YSYEKL. Here the CDR3 reads CASSLSGQGANYGYTF. As DNA, the CDR3 is TGCGCCAGCTCTTTAAGCGGCCAGGGCGCAAACTATGGCTACACCTTC.

The rearrangement links TRBV7-9 to TRBJ2-4; 9 bases fit TRBD1. Germline lookup yields CDR1 SEHNR and CDR2 FQNEAQ (reference sequence). V was pared by 4 bases and J by 15 bases, with 4 bases of the junction left unmatched. This CDR3 spans 11 amino acids. The CDR3 protein is CASSWDRAAYF. The CDR3 DNA is TGTGCCAGCAGCTGGGACAGGGCCGCGTACTTC. The full variable domain, its missing parts supplied by reference TRBV7-9 and TRBJ2-4, is DTGVSQNPRHKITKRGQNVTFRCDPISEHNRLYWYRQTLGQGPEFLTYFQNEAQLEKSRLLSDRFSAERPKGSFSTLEIQRTEQGDSAMYLCASSWDRAAYFGAGTRLSVL.

The chain combines TRBV2 with TRBJ2-4; D is unresolved. The length of the CDR3 is 14 residues. The germline V gene has CDR1 SNHLY and CDR2 FYNNEI. Trimming shortened V by 1 base and J by 14 bases, and 18 bases separated the two germline ends. The CDR3 loop is CASSEESGQPKEYF. CDR3 sequence (DNA): TGTGCCAGCAGTGAAGAATCGGGCCAGCCGAAAGAGTACTTC.

The rearrangement joins TRBV7-3 to TRBJ2-2; TRBD2 agrees at 7 bases. The V gene end was trimmed by 5 bases and the J gene end by 0 bases; junction bases not matched to a gene: 15. This CDR3 is built from 19 residues. CDR1 and CDR2 from the germline V gene are SGHTA and FQGTGA. In nucleotides, the CDR3 is TGTGCCAGCAGCCTCAACCTTAGGGCGGGAGTGGCGAACACCGGGGAGCTGTTTTTT. Its protein is CASSLNLRAGVANTGELFF.

The gene calls are TRBV6-7 and TRBJ2-7; D unresolved. TRBV6-7 is filed as an ORF, its function uncertain. This CDR3 contains 14 residues. The V and J ends lost 2 bases and 3 bases respectively, with 11 bases between them. Written as DNA, the CDR3 is TGTGCCAGCAGTTACCCCGGACCGGACTACGAGCAGTACTTC. Residues: CASSYPGPDYEQYF.

This clonotype has only a few counts. The V call is TRBV19, the J call TRBJ1-5, with unresolved D. Germline loops: CDR1 LNHDA, CDR2 SQIVND (reference sequence). The CDR3 sequence is 13 residues long. V gave up 1 base and J gave up 5 bases, with 6 bases separating them. CDR3 nucleotide sequence: TGTGCCAGTAGTATAGGCAGCCATCAGCCCCAGCATTTT. Translation: CASSIGSHQPQHF.

The table lists this clonotype with many counts. This chain joins TRBV2 and TRBJ2-5; D is undetermined. This CDR3 has 12 residues. Per the germline V gene, CDR1 is SNHLY and CDR2 is FYNNEI. V dropped 5 bases and J dropped 4 bases, with 8 bases sitting between them. DNA of the CDR3: TGTGCCAGCAGTCCTACCAGAGAGACCCAGTACTTC. Translated: CASSPTRETQYF.